The 7 T cell receptor beta chains given below trace back to one sample, sequenced in a study of blood T cell repertoires in COVID-19. The table came from immunoSEQ multiplex PCR; TCRdb's copy has only in-frame clones and leaves some out. This table holds 290,000 or so clones, about 90% found once. What was sequenced was peripheral blood. These receptors all come from a man aged 18 to 29 with active or convalescent COVID-19.

The chain recombines TRBV18 with TRBJ1-2; tentatively, D is TRBD1 (5 bases). CDR3 length equals 13 residues. Trimming took off 5 bases at V and 4 bases at J, with 11 bases between the two ends. Germline lookup yields CDR1 KGHSH and CDR2 LQKENI. This chain's CDR3 is CASSETEAYGYTF. CDR3 nucleotides: TGTGCCAGCTCAGAGACAGAAGCCTATGGCTACACCTTC.

The chain uses TRBV6-2 or TRBV6-3 and TRBJ2-3, with D tentatively TRBD1 (6 bases). Trimming removed 4 bases at V and 6 bases at J, with 8 bases between. CDR3 size: 12 residues. The germline V gene encodes CDR1 MNHEY and CDR2 SVGEGT. CDR3 sequence: CASSLDSDTQYF. The CDR3 coding sequence is TGTGCCAGCAGTTTGGACAGTGATACGCAGTATTTT.

The chain links TRBV20-1 to TRBJ1-6; the match to TRBD1 covers 7 bases. The CDR3 contains 13 residues. Germline assignment: CDR1 DFQATT and CDR2 SNEGSKA (reference sequence). The V segment lost 6 bases and the J segment 8 bases; nucleotides outside the gene matches: 7. CDR3 region: CSASGDRDSPLHF. Written as DNA, the CDR3 is TGCAGTGCCAGTGGGGACAGAGATTCACCCCTCCACTTT.

The V gene is TRBV28, the J gene TRBJ2-1; TRBD2 aligns across 16 bases. The V and J ends lost 1 base and 9 bases, in that order; junction bases with no gene match: 9. The CDR3 contains 18 residues. The germline V gene encodes CDR1 MDHEN and CDR2 SYDVKM. CDR3 sequence (DNA): TGTGCCAGCAGTTTATCCAAAAGGGGACTAGCGGGAGGGGGTGAGCAGTTCTTC. Translated: CASSLSKRGLAGGGEQFF.

This clone has a single count. The CDR3 DNA sequence: TGCAGTGCTGGGGCGAGGGATACGCAGTATTTT. Protein: CSAGARDTQYF. The chain carries TRBV20-1 and TRBJ2-3; D perhaps matches TRBD1 (5 bases). Looked up from germline, CDR1 is DFQATT and CDR2 is SNEGSKA (reference sequence). This CDR3 has 11 amino acids. The V gene lost 5 bases and the J gene lost 6 bases, with 9 bases spanning the gap.

V and J are TRBV7-2 and TRBJ1-6; D unclear. Trimming cost V 5 bases and J 0 bases, with 11 bases left between them. In germline, CDR1 is SGHTA, CDR2 FQGNSA. The CDR3 loop spans 16 amino acids. The CDR3 region has the DNA TGTGCCAGCAGCGCCCCTGGGAGCTCCTATAATTCACCCCTCCACTTT. This codes for CASSAPGSSYNSPLHF.

The chain carries TRBV18 and TRBJ2-1, with 8 bases aligning to TRBD2. Germline lookup yields CDR1 KGHSH and CDR2 LQKENI. The CDR3 is 14 residues long. The J segment lost 8 bases and the V segment lost 3 bases, leaving 6 bases of the junction unmatched. The CDR3 nucleotides read TGTGCCAGCTCACCGGGACTAGAGAACGATGAGCAGTTCTTC. Translating gives CASSPGLENDEQFF.